Listed here are 18 T cell receptor beta chains from one sample, sequenced in a study of T-cell memory formation after mild COVID-19. In TCRdb, the 5' RACE reads were re-called with MiXCR into one record per CDR3 protein. The sample yields roughly 140,000 distinct CDR3 sequences, 11% to 15% seen once. The material sequenced was PBMCs or a T cell subset sorted from them (not recorded which). These receptors originate from an adult woman who had mild COVID-19 (a few samples of this study predate the infection). Cell type and time point are not known.

This clonotype was observed a handful of times. The chain uses TRBV3-1 and TRBJ2-3; a possible D gene is TRBD1 (5 bases). This CDR3 comprises 15 residues. V shed 6 bases and J shed 6 bases, with 19 bases lying between them. The germline gives CDR1 LGHDT, CDR2 YNNKEL (reference sequence). The chain's CDR3 is CASRLTDSLGDTQYF. The CDR3 bases are TGTGCCAGCAGACTTACCGACAGCCTAGGGGATACGCAGTATTTT.

This clonotype was detected only a few times. The V and J genes are TRBV12-3 or TRBV12-4 and TRBJ2-7; D is ambiguous. V shed 3 bases and J shed 3 bases, with 6 bases lying between them. The CDR3 is 12 residues long. The CDR3 nucleotides are TGTGCCAGCAGTTTCCAGGTCTACGAGCAGTACTTC. It encodes CASSFQVYEQYF.

This clonotype was seen more than once but under ten times. The V and J genes are TRBV4-1 and TRBJ2-3; possibly TRBD1 or TRBD2 for D (5 bases each). CDR1 MGHRA and CDR2 YSYEKL come from the germline V gene. V lost 0 bases and J lost 7, with 14 bases in between. The CDR3 covers 15 residues. Written as DNA, the CDR3 is TGCGCCAGCAGCCAAGAATGGAGGTTGGGGCATACGCAGTATTTT. This sequence encodes CASSQEWRLGHTQYF.

The chain combines TRBV6-2 or TRBV6-3 with TRBJ2-2; D remains ambiguous. The germline CDR1 and CDR2 sequences are MNHEY and SVGEGT. CDR3 size: 15 residues. With 0 bases removed from V and 5 bases from J, the gap between germline ends came to 10 bases. The CDR3 is CASSYSIGRTGELFF. The CDR3 bases are TGTGCCAGCAGTTACTCGATAGGCCGTACCGGGGAGCTGTTTTTT.

This sequence joins TRBV7-2 and TRBJ1-1, with D uncertain. CDR3 length equals 16 residues. V was clipped by 5 bases and J by 0 bases, with 16 bases between them. Germline V gives CDR1 SGHTA, CDR2 FQGNSA. The CDR3 is CASSPWAGEMNTEAFF. CDR3 DNA: TGTGCCAGCAGCCCCTGGGCAGGAGAGATGAACACTGAAGCTTTCTTT.

This clonotype was found a few times. V gene TRBV7-2 combines with J gene TRBJ1-2, with D unresolved. The V end lost 7 bases, the J end lost 3 bases, and 15 bases lay between the germline ends. The germline CDR1 and CDR2 sequences are SGHTA and FQGNSA. CDR3 size: 14 residues. The CDR3 sequence: CASNEGIGYYGYTF. The CDR3 bases are TGTGCCAGCAACGAGGGAATAGGGTACTATGGCTACACCTTC.

This clonotype was seen only a few times. The V call is TRBV10-3, the J call TRBJ1-3; no clear D. The CDR3 runs 12 residues. Germline V lookup: CDR1 ENHRY, CDR2 SYGVKD. V lost 3 bases, J lost 4 bases, and 4 bases lay in between. CDR3 DNA sequence: TGTGCCATCAGTGACCCCGGAAACACCATATATTTT. Protein sequence: CAISDPGNTIYF.

This clonotype has a single count. This may stem from a read error, because a much larger clone lies one nucleotide away. The chain combines TRBV7-6 with TRBJ2-5; D ambiguous. Germline V CDR1 and CDR2: SGHVS, FNYEAQ. Deletions cut 5 bases from V and 0 bases from J, with 4 bases between. CDR3 size: 12 residues. CDR3 sequence reads: CASSPDQETQYF. The CDR3, as DNA: TGTGCCAGCAGCCCCGACCAAGAGACCCAGTACTTC.

A few counts support this clonotype. The J gene is TRBJ2-7, the V gene TRBV15; 10 bases match TRBD2. CDR1 is LNHNV and CDR2 is YYDKDF in the germline V gene (reference sequence). V shed 2 bases, J shed 3 bases, and the junction held 7 bases outside the gene matches. The CDR3 has 16 residues. This chain's CDR3 is CATSRPAGGLIYEQYF. Here the CDR3 DNA reads TGTGCCACCAGCAGACCAGCGGGAGGGCTCATCTACGAGCAGTACTTC.

The chain employs TRBV5-4 and TRBJ2-5; D perhaps matches TRBD1 (5 bases). This CDR3 region has 14 residues. Germline values: CDR1 SGHNT, CDR2 YYREEE (reference sequence). Trimming removed 0 bases at V and 5 bases at J, with 11 bases between. CDR3 loop: CASSLGQGHETQYF. The CDR3 coding sequence is TGTGCCAGCAGCTTGGGGCAGGGTCACGAGACCCAGTACTTC.

V gene TRBV20-1 combines with J gene TRBJ2-1; possibly TRBD2 for D (6 bases). V was cut by 4 bases and J by 0 bases, with 16 bases left in between. There are 16 residues in the CDR3. Germline CDR1 DFQATT, CDR2 SNEGSKA (reference sequence). The CDR3, as DNA: TGCAGTGCTACGACCGGGGACTCATTCTCCTACAATGAGCAGTTCTTC. Translating it yields CSATTGDSFSYNEQFF.

The sample holds a few counts of this clonotype. The gene calls are TRBV29-1 and TRBJ2-1; the D is unclear. CDR3 length: 11 amino acids. Germline V gene lookup returns CDR1 SQVTM and CDR2 ANQGSEA. V lost 5 bases, J lost 6 bases, and 8 bases lay in between. CDR3: CSVKIFNEQFF. CDR3 nucleotide sequence: TGCAGCGTTAAAATCTTCAATGAGCAGTTCTTC.

This clonotype appeared a few times. V usage is TRBV2 and J usage is TRBJ2-7, with D perhaps TRBD1 or TRBD2 (5 bases each). Trimming stripped 10 bases from V and 0 bases from J, with 10 bases between. CDR3 length: 12 amino acids. The germline V gene encodes CDR1 SNHLY and CDR2 FYNNEI. CDR3 amino acids: CATGDGSYEQYF. The DNA for the CDR3 is TGTGCCACCGGGGACGGCTCCTACGAGCAGTACTTC.

This sequence joins TRBV4-2 and TRBJ2-2; the D is unclear. V lost 0 bases and J 3 bases, leaving 14 bases between the germline ends. Germline CDR1 reads LGHNA; CDR2 reads YNFKEQ. CDR3 size: 17 residues. CDR3 region: CASSQDFHGLDTGELFF. The CDR3, as DNA: TGTGCCAGCAGCCAAGATTTCCATGGTCTGGACACCGGGGAGCTGTTTTTT.

The DNA of the CDR3 is TGTGCCAGTCACCAGCAGGGGACTACACTCAATGAGCAGTTCTTC. The encoded protein is CASHQQGTTLNEQFF. The V gene is TRBV19, the J gene TRBJ2-1; the D gene is possibly TRBD2 (7 bases). CDR3 length: 15 amino acids. Germline CDR1 reads LNHDA; CDR2 reads SQIVND (reference sequence). V was shortened by 8 bases and J by 6 bases, with 20 bases between the two germline ends.

The rearrangement uses TRBV7-9 and TRBJ2-1; perhaps TRBD1 as D (6 bases). The CDR3 is made up of 16 amino acids. V gave up 2 bases and J gave up 2 bases, with 13 bases separating them. The V gene's germline CDR1 is SEHNR and CDR2 FQNEAQ (reference sequence). The CDR3 DNA is TGTGCCAGCAGCTTAAATTCGGCAGGGGCCTACAATGAGCAGTTCTTC. It translates to CASSLNSAGAYNEQFF.

This clonotype was counted a few times. The chain combines TRBV10-3 with TRBJ2-1; possibly TRBD2 for D (5 bases). This CDR3 has 16 residues. Germline assignment: CDR1 ENHRY and CDR2 SYGVKD. Trimming shortened V by 0 bases and J by 4 bases, and 13 bases separated the two germline ends. The CDR3 reads CAISESMGSGYNEQFF. For the CDR3, the DNA is TGTGCCATCAGTGAGTCGATGGGGTCGGGGTACAATGAGCAGTTCTTC.

This clonotype was counted a few times. The chain links TRBV19 to TRBJ1-5; 8 bases match TRBD1. The V and J ends lost 3 bases and 7 bases, in that order; junction bases with no gene match: 11. The CDR3 extends over 16 amino acids. CDR1 and CDR2 from the germline V gene are LNHDA and SQIVND (reference sequence). The CDR3 spells CASSILVGQGRQPQHF. DNA of the CDR3: TGTGCCAGTAGTATCCTGGTTGGACAGGGAAGGCAGCCCCAGCATTTT. Supplemented by reference TRBV19 and TRBJ1-5, the full variable domain reads DGGITQSPKYLFRKEGQNVTLSCEQNLNHDAMYWYRQDPGQGLRLIYYSQIVNDFQKGDIAEGYSVSREKKESFPLTVTSAQKNPTAFYLCASSILVGQGRQPQHFGDGTRLSIL.